Listed below are T cell receptor beta chains from one sample, sequenced in a study of T cell responses to AZD1222 COVID-19 vaccine. Libraries were prepared by immunoSEQ multiplex PCR; TCRdb keeps only in-frame clonotypes and omits some of them. In the table there are some 130,000 clones, roughly 87% of which are singletons. The sequenced sample was peripheral blood, obtained on day 0 of AZD1222 vaccination. These receptors originate from an adult in good health. Each CDR3 is given without its conserved first and last residue. Not every row has a clone size; where given, it reads once, few, many or a size class.

TRBV5-4,.,TRBJ1-2,12,ASSFLGVMDGYT
TRBV6-2/TRBV6-3,.,TRBJ1-5,13,ASSYRDRGNQPQH
TRBV5-1,.,TRBJ1-2,13,ASSLEASSNYGYT
TRBV2,once,TRBJ2-1,12,ASRSTPTYNEQF
TRBV9,.,TRBJ1-5,11,ASNRGPDQPQH
TRBV5-1,once,TRBJ2-7,9,ASSLGYEQY
TRBV7-8,.,TRBJ1-5,15,ASSPMRLGMGNQPQH
TRBV29-1,.,TRBJ2-7,14,SVRLLGAGGPYEQY
TRBV5-1,once,TRBJ2-7,12,ASSAGRGGYEQY
TRBV2,.,TRBJ2-1,13,ASRGDRGRHNEQF
TRBV29-1,.,TRBJ1-1,12,SVERVLLNTEAF
TRBV6-1,.,TRBJ1-3,14,ASSDPGTGGGNTIY
TRBV7-3,few,TRBJ2-1,13,ASSLTGERYNEQF
TRBV14,once,TRBJ1-2,14,ASSQDRQGGNYGYT
TRBV5-5,.,TRBJ2-7,13,ASSPEQGGTYEQY
TRBV28,.,TRBJ1-1,12,ASRRTGEATEAF
TRBV12-3/TRBV12-4,.,TRBJ1-6,10,ASCNGGEPLH
TRBV3-1/TRBV3-2,.,TRBJ2-7,14,ASSQDQGHASYEQY
TRBV20-1,.,TRBJ1-1,11,SASDSMNTEAF
TRBV3-1/TRBV3-2,.,TRBJ2-2,14,ASSPGLAPNTGELF
TRBV7-6,.,TRBJ2-3,14,ASSSPKGVRTDTQY
TRBV18,.,TRBJ1-6,12,ASSPSTGDSPLH
TRBV4-1,.,TRBJ2-2,13,ASSGRTENTGELF
TRBV4-2,.,TRBJ2-1,13,ASSRPGQGANEQF
TRBV13,.,TRBJ2-1,14,ASSPQIFGAHNEQF
TRBV18,once,TRBJ1-1,10,ASSPPDSEAF
TRBV28,.,TRBJ1-5,14,ASSNTPGGSNQPQH
TRBV5-8,.,TRBJ2-7,17,ASSFLEGGFPPGAYEQY
TRBV27,.,TRBJ1-2,12,ASSSSGTGPGYT
TRBV9,.,TRBJ1-4,12,ASSGETDRKKLF
TRBV5-1,.,TRBJ2-7,15,ASSSRTGAISSYEQY
TRBV10-3,.,TRBJ1-5,12,AISGGQTNQPQH
TRBV13,.,TRBJ1-1,12,ASSFGTGVTEAF
TRBV11-3,few,TRBJ2-1,16,ASSLDQGGTAVADEQF
TRBV29-1,.,TRBJ1-1,12,SVNRGPALTEAF
TRBV7-9,.,TRBJ1-3,10,ASTLDLRTIY
TRBV18,.,TRBJ2-6,14,ASSPVGGSGANVLT
TRBV6-5,.,TRBJ1-1,12,ASRIDRVATEAF
TRBV9,.,TRBJ2-1,13,ASSPRSGGGNEQF
TRBV6-6,few,TRBJ1-5,12,ASRPKSGPQPQH
TRBV4-1,.,TRBJ2-1,12,ASSQGRANNEQF
TRBV30,.,TRBJ1-5,11,AWSVGRNQPQH
TRBV5-1,.,TRBJ2-5,15,ASRSGTSGAPRETQY
TRBV20-1,.,TRBJ2-7,12,SASGGTGSYEQY
TRBV5-1,.,TRBJ2-1,14,ASSLAAGGAVNEQF
TRBV5-6,.,TRBJ2-2,14,ASSLNSLRGTGELF
TRBV30,.,TRBJ1-1,13,AWSVFGTGNTEAF
TRBV29-1,once,TRBJ2-7,11,SVEDSRHREQY
TRBV9,few,TRBJ1-1,11,ASSQSTGLEAF
TRBV5-1,.,TRBJ2-3,18,ASSSPGTSGGAGSTDTQY
TRBV27,.,TRBJ2-1,11,AHRGQGWDEQF
TRBV28,.,TRBJ2-6,15,ASSSHIGQGGANVLT
TRBV4-3,.,TRBJ1-4,13,ASSQDQVSSGGLF